This TCR beta chain was identified in a study of OX40 agonist ivuxolimab in advanced cancers. Patients were excluded for autoimmune disease history or systemic immunosuppression. In its sample, this clone was seen a few times. What it binds is not known. V dropped 2 bases and J dropped 4 bases, with 7 bases sitting between them. From germline, CDR1 is SGHTA and CDR2 FQGNSA. The CDR3 is 13 residues long. Measured with immunoSEQ multiplex PCR; TCRdb has only the in-frame clones, and not every one. This table holds some 44,000 clones, around 91% found once. General observations from the study: The mean number of expanded clones was higher in CD8+ T cells than in CD4+.

The TCR was taken from an adult with an advanced solid tumor such as melanoma, head and neck, liver or kidney cancer. The sequencing used CD4+ or CD8+ T cells sorted from blood, collected in a trial of the OX40 agonist ivuxolimab. This chain connects TRBV7-2 to TRBJ2-3; D possibly corresponds to TRBD2 (5 bases). The CDR3 sequence: CASSLRGPDTQYF. DNA for the CDR3: TGTGCCAGCAGCTTAAGAGGGCCAGATACGCAGTATTTT.